This is a list of T cell receptor beta chains from one sample in a study of Ad26.COV2.S vaccination and SARS-CoV-2 variants. Sequencing used immunoSEQ multiplex PCR; TCRdb keeps in-frame clones, though not all of them. The sample lists roughly 500,000 clones; around 85% were seen once. Specimen: peripheral blood, collected in a trial of Ad26.COV2.S vaccine versus placebo. The source of these receptors is a person aged 18-60 years who received the Ad26.COV2.S COVID-19 vaccine or a placebo. Both conserved end residues are part of each CDR3. D genes are given only for firm matches. The size entry is marked missing in some rows and otherwise reads once, few, many or a size class.

d_gene,abundance,v_gene,j_gene,CDR3nt,CDR3aa
NA,NA,TRBV7-9,TRBJ2-4,TGTGCCAGCGGGGTTGGCAAAAACATTCAGTACTTC,CASGVGKNIQYF
NA,NA,TRBV10-3,TRBJ1-2,TGTGCCATCAGGGGGGGCGATGGCTACACCTTC,CAIRGGDGYTF
NA,NA,TRBV14,TRBJ1-1,TGTGCCAGCAGCCAGGGTGGAACGGGTGAAGCTTTCTTT,CASSQGGTGEAFF
NA,NA,TRBV30,TRBJ1-2,TGTGCCTCTCCGGGACTCAAAGATCGGGGCTACACCTTC,CASPGLKDRGYTF
NA,NA,TRBV10-3,TRBJ1-2,TGTGCCATCAGTGATTTCTATGGCTACACCTTC,CAISDFYGYTF
NA,NA,TRBV4-1,TRBJ1-1,TGCGCCAGCAGCCCAGAAGGGGGACTCGCGCTGAACACTGAAGCTTTCTTT,CASSPEGGLALNTEAFF
NA,NA,TRBV27,TRBJ2-1,TGTGCCAGCAGCCGGGGACATGAGCAGTTCTTC,CASSRGHEQFF
NA,NA,TRBV6-1,TRBJ2-5,TGTGCCAGCAGTGATTCAGGACTCCAAGAGACCCAGTACTTC,CASSDSGLQETQYF
NA,NA,TRBV5-6,TRBJ2-6,TGTGCCAGCAGCAGAGGACTCTCAGGTGGGGCCAACGTCCTGACTTTC,CASSRGLSGGANVLTF
NA,NA,TRBV30,TRBJ1-1,TGTGCCTGGAGCCCCCAGGGCGCTGAAGCTTTCTTT,CAWSPQGAEAFF
NA,NA,TRBV4-2,TRBJ2-6,TGTGCCAGCAGCCAACCCCCCACCACCTTCTCTGGGGCCAACGTCCTGACTTTC,CASSQPPTTFSGANVLTF
NA,NA,TRBV7-9,TRBJ1-5,TGTGCCAGCAGCTTAGCAGTTCAGCCCCAGCATTTT,CASSLAVQPQHF
NA,NA,TRBV11-3,TRBJ2-7,TGTGCCAGCAGCTTCAGTACCGGCCTCGAGCAGTACTTC,CASSFSTGLEQYF
NA,NA,TRBV3-1/TRBV3-2,TRBJ1-3,TGTGCCAGCAGCCCTTCGAACTCTGGAAACACCATATATTTT,CASSPSNSGNTIYF
TRBD1,NA,TRBV28,TRBJ1-6,TGTGCCAGCAGTCCAAGACAGGGGGCTGGGGGGAGAAATTCACCCCTCCACTTT,CASSPRQGAGGRNSPLHF
NA,once,TRBV15,TRBJ2-7,TGTGCCACCAGCAGAGATAGGGCAGGGGGGAACGAGCAGTACTTC,CATSRDRAGGNEQYF
NA,NA,TRBV9,TRBJ2-7,TGTGCCAGGAAGACAGACCCCTTTACCTACGAGCAGTACTTC,CARKTDPFTYEQYF
NA,once,TRBV3-1/TRBV3-2,TRBJ2-7,TGTGCCAGCAGCTCCACACGAGGGCTAGGCGGTGAGCAGTACTTC,CASSSTRGLGGEQYF
NA,NA,TRBV29-1,TRBJ1-3,TGCAGCGTTGGGGCAGGGGTTTCCGGAAACACCATATATTTT,CSVGAGVSGNTIYF
NA,NA,TRBV13,TRBJ1-2,TGTGCCAGCAGCCGGCTTGGACGATTAGGCTACACCTTC,CASSRLGRLGYTF
NA,NA,TRBV28,TRBJ1-3,TGTGCCAGCAGTAGCAGACGGGAACCCTCTGGAAACACCATATATTTT,CASSSRREPSGNTIYF
NA,NA,TRBV3-1/TRBV3-2,TRBJ2-2,TGTGCCAGCAGCCAATGGGGGGCCGGGGAGCTGTTTTTT,CASSQWGAGELFF